This T cell receptor (beta chain) was found in a study of cytomegalovirus exposure and HLA in healthy donors. Study-wide results and caveats: Testing in vitro showed three CMV-associated chains specific for CMV antigens.

Vbeta (60) and Jbeta (13) primers were used in the PCR. The data were produced by immunoSEQ multiplex PCR, yet TCRdb's version contains in-frame clones alone and is incomplete. The table has some 200,000 clones, roughly four fifths seen once; the top ten hold roughly 1.6%. This clone was seen just once. Its antigen is currently unknown. V lost 4 bases, J lost 9 bases, and 26 bases lay in between. The CDR3 is 17 residues long. Germline loops: CDR1 SGHTS, CDR2 YDEGEE. The receptor's source is a man in his fifties or sixties in good health and CMV-seronegative. The V and J genes are TRBV5-8 and TRBJ1-5; a weak D match, TRBD1 (5 bases). The sample was PBMCs. CDR3 sequence (DNA): TGTGCCAGCAGCCAAACTATGACCGGGACTCCTTATGGGCCCCAGCATTTT. It yields the protein CASSQTMTGTPYGPQHF.